Listed below are T cell receptor beta chains from one sample, sequenced in a study of vaccination and CD4 T cells after COVID-19. What these receptors recognize is not known. TCRdb independently ran MiXCR on the PCR reads; one entry per CDR3 protein. The sample records about 18,000 distinct CDR3 sequences, 55% to 70% being singletons. Sequenced sample: CD4+ T cells from blood, cultured in vitro. These TCRs come from a human donor who had recovered from COVID-19. Both conserved end residues are part of each CDR3. Fields, in order: V gene, J gene, D gene, CDR3 protein. The D gene is left open where the match is weak.

TRBV10-2,TRBJ1-4,.,CASSGGSNEKLFF
TRBV12-3/TRBV12-4,TRBJ1-1,.,CASSLGSPLGTEAFF
TRBV7-3,TRBJ2-7,TRBD1,CASSLTGGQLSYEQYF
TRBV3-1,TRBJ1-1,.,CASSQDGYDTEAFF
TRBV30,TRBJ2-5,.,CAWSESAQYF
TRBV20-1,TRBJ2-5,.,CSVWKETQYF
TRBV6-1,TRBJ1-5,.,CASGVNQPQHF
TRBV20-1,TRBJ2-3,.,CSARDPVGGAQYF
TRBV5-1,TRBJ2-7,TRBD1,CASSLGTGPYEQYF
TRBV11-3,TRBJ2-2,.,CASSQPVVRNTGELFF
TRBV7-9,TRBJ2-5,.,CASSSNPPGTRETQYF
TRBV18,TRBJ2-1,TRBD2,CASSPRTSGTNNEQFF
TRBV30,TRBJ1-2,TRBD1,CAWTHRGNYGYTF
TRBV7-2,TRBJ2-7,.,CASSLDLGKPYEQYF
TRBV20-1,TRBJ1-5,TRBD1,CSAQTGVDNQPQHF
TRBV6-2/TRBV6-3,TRBJ2-3,TRBD2,CASSYSSGLADHTDTQYF
TRBV7-3,TRBJ1-2,.,CASSSGPGRGYGYTF
TRBV10-3,TRBJ2-7,TRBD2,CAITRTSGSYEQYF
TRBV20-1,TRBJ1-2,TRBD1,CSAYGQGLRGYTF
TRBV4-1,TRBJ2-5,TRBD2,CASSRVGLFPRETQYF
TRBV6-5,TRBJ1-2,.,CASSFLHTTGYGYTF
TRBV28,TRBJ2-3,.,CASSSPAGRADTQYF
TRBV5-4,TRBJ1-3,.,CASSSDRRGSGNTIYF
TRBV7-8,TRBJ1-1,.,CASSHPPAENTEAFF
TRBV7-6,TRBJ2-7,.,CASSSQGYEQYF
TRBV6-2/TRBV6-3,TRBJ2-2,.,CASKGRRGNTGELFF
TRBV20-1,TRBJ1-1,.,CSARAVTSLHTEAFF
TRBV11-2,TRBJ2-1,.,CASSLEAQEQFF
TRBV27,TRBJ2-2,.,CASRFSRGGELFF
TRBV5-5,TRBJ1-2,.,CASSLGRQRDYGYTF
TRBV6-1,TRBJ1-5,.,CASLGSAGAGDQPQHF
TRBV6-5,TRBJ2-3,TRBD2,CASSYGGLGASGNTDTQYF
TRBV10-3,TRBJ1-2,TRBD1,CAIGEGQGIRGYTF
TRBV4-3,TRBJ1-2,.,CASSQDLRTLYGYTF
TRBV7-2,TRBJ2-1,TRBD2,CASSSGLAGYNEQFF
TRBV2,TRBJ2-3,TRBD2,CASNQGGLASYTQYF
TRBV2,TRBJ2-5,.,CASAGGGIGTQYF
TRBV6-1,TRBJ1-1,.,CAGSGGGIRAFF
TRBV10-1,TRBJ1-2,.,CASTVDSLHYGYTF
TRBV11-3,TRBJ2-2,.,CASSLGQGSGELFF
TRBV10-3,TRBJ2-3,TRBD2,CAISPGTSGSTDTQYF
TRBV3-1,TRBJ1-1,TRBD1,CASSPGQGMNTEAFF
TRBV6-1,TRBJ2-1,TRBD1,CASIIGQGGGNEQFF
TRBV18,TRBJ1-2,TRBD1,CASSPPTGGAYGYTF
TRBV19,TRBJ2-1,.,CATAGSSYNEQFF
TRBV20-1,TRBJ1-1,.,CSARDPEGRVTEAFF
TRBV19,TRBJ1-2,.,CATFINYGYTF
TRBV11-3,TRBJ1-3,TRBD1,CASSIRGFGNTIYF
TRBV9,TRBJ2-3,TRBD2,CASSEGTTKVDTQYF
TRBV6-2/TRBV6-3,TRBJ2-2,.,CASSKGLLANTGELFF
TRBV27,TRBJ2-5,.,CASSKSGTEETQYF
TRBV7-2,TRBJ1-3,TRBD1,CASSRDRYSGNTIYF
TRBV6-5,TRBJ1-6,TRBD1,CASSSTPGQNSPLHF
TRBV11-3,TRBJ1-1,.,CASSLGQGKFTEAFF